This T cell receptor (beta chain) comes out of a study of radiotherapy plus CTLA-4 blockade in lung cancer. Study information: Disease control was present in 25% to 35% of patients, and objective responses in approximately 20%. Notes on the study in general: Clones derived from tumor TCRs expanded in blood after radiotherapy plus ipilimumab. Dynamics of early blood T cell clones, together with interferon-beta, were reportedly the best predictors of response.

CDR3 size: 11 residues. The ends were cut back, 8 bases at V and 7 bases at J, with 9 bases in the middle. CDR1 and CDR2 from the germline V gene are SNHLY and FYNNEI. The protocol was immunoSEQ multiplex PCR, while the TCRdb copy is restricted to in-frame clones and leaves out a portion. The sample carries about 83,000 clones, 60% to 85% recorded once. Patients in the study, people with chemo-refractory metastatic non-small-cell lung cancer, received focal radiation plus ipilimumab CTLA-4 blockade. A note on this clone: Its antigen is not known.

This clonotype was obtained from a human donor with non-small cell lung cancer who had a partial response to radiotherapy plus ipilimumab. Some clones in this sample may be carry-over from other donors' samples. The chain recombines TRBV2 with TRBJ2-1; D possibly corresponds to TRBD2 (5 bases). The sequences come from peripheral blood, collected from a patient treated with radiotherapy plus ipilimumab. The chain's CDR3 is CASGSRNEQFF. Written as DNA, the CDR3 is TGTGCCAGCGGGAGTAGAAATGAGCAGTTCTTC.